This entry concerns a single T cell receptor (beta chain). This entry is derived from a study of cytomegalovirus exposure and HLA in healthy donors. PCR primers comprised 60 Vbeta and 13 Jbeta primers. This table comes from immunoSEQ multiplex PCR, and its TCRdb copy is limited to in-frame clones, with some not included. The profile covers around 200,000 clones, with around 86% appearing a single time and around 1.7% taken by the ten largest. Sequences were obtained from PBMCs. The TCR was taken from a man in his fifties or sixties in good health and CMV-seronegative.

The DNA of the CDR3 is TGTGCCAGCACCCCAGACCCTAGGCAGCCCCAGCATTTT. As protein: CASTPDPRQPQHF. The chain has TRBV6-1 and TRBJ1-5; D ambiguous. Germline CDR1 and CDR2: MNHNS and SASEGT. The CDR3 has 13 residues. V was clipped by 7 bases and J by 7 bases, with 14 bases between them.